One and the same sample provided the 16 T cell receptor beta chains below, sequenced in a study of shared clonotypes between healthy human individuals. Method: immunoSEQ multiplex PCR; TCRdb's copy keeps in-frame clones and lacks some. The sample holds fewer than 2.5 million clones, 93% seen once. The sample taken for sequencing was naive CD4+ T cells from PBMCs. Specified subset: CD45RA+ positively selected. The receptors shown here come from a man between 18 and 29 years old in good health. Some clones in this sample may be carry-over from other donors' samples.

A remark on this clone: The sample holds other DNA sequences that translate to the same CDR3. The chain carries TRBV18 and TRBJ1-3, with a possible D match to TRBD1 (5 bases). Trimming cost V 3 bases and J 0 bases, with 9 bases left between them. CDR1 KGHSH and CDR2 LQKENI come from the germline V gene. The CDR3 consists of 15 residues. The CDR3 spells CASSPGRDSGNTIYF. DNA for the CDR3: TGTGCCAGCTCACCGGGCAGGGACTCTGGAAACACCATATATTTT. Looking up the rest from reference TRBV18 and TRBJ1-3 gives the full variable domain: NAGVMQNPRHLVRRRGQEARLRCSPMKGHSHVYWYRQLPEEGLKFMVYLQKENIIDESGMPKERFSAEFPKEGPSILRIQQVVRGDSAAYFCASSPGRDSGNTIYFGEGSWLTVV.

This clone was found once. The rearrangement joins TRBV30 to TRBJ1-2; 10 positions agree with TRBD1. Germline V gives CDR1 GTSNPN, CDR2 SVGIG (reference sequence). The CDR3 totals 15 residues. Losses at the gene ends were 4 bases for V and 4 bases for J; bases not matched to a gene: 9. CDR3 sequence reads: CAWKTGTGESYGYTF. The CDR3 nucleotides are TGTGCCTGGAAAACGGGGACAGGGGAATCCTATGGCTACACCTTC.

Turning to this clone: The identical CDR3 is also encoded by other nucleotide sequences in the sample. Here the CDR3 DNA reads TGTGCCAGCAGCTTGAGATCCTACAATGAGCAGTTCTTC. It specifies CASSLRSYNEQFF. The chain employs TRBV5-4 and TRBJ2-1; D not resolved. Per the germline V gene, CDR1 is SGHNT and CDR2 is YYREEE (reference sequence). The CDR3 is 13 residues long. V shed 1 base and J shed 1 base, with 3 bases lying between them.

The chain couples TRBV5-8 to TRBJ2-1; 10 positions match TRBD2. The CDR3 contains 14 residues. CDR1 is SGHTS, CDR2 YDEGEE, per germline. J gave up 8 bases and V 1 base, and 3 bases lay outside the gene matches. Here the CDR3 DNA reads TGTGCCAGCAGCTTGTCTAGCGGGAGCCATGAGCAGTTCTTC. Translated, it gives CASSLSSGSHEQFF.

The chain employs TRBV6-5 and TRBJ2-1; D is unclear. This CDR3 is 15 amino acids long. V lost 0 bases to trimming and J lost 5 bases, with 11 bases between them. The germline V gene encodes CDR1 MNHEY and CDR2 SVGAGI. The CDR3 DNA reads TGTGCCAGCAGTTACTCGCGAGCTAGTAACAATGAGCAGTTCTTC. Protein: CASSYSRASNNEQFF.

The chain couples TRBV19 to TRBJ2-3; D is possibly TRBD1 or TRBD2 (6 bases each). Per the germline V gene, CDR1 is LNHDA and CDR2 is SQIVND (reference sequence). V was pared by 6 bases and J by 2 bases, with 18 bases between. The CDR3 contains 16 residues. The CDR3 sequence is CASSQIRGGNTDTQYF. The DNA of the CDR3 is TGTGCCAGTAGCCAAATTAGAGGGGGGAACACAGATACGCAGTATTTT. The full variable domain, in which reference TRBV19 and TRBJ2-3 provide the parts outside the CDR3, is DGGITQSPKYLFRKEGQNVTLSCEQNLNHDAMYWYRQDPGQGLRLIYYSQIVNDFQKGDIAEGYSVSREKKESFPLTVTSAQKNPTAFYLCASSQIRGGNTDTQYFGPGTRLTVL.

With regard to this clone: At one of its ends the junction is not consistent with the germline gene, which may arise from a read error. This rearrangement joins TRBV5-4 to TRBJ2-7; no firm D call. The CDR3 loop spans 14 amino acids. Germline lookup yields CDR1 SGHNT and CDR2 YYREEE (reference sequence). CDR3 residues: CANSLVASTYEQYF. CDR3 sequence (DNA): TGTGCCAACAGCTTGGTTGCCAGCACCTACGAGCAGTACTTC.

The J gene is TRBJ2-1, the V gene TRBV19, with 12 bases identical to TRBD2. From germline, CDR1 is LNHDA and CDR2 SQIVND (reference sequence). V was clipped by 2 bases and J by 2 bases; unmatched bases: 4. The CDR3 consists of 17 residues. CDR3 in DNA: TGTGCCAGTAGTATAAAGACTAGCGGGAGACCCTACAATGAGCAGTTCTTC. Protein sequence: CASSIKTSGRPYNEQFF.

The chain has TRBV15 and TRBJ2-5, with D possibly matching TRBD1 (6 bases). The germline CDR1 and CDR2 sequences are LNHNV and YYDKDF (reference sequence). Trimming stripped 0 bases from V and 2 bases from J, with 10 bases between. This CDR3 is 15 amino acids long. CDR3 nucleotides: TGTGCCACCAGCAGAGATCGAGGGGGACAAGAGACCCAGTACTTC. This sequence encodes CATSRDRGGQETQYF.

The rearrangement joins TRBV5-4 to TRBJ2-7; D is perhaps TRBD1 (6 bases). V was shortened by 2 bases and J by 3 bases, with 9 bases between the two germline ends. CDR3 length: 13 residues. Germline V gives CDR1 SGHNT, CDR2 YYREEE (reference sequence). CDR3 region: CASSFGQRYEQYF. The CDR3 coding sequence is TGTGCCAGCAGCTTTGGACAGCGCTACGAGCAGTACTTC.

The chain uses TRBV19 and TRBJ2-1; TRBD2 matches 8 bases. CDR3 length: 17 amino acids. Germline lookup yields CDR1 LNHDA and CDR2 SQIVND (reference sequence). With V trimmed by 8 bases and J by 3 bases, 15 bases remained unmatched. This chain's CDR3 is CASGSGGTLGGYNEQFF. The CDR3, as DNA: TGTGCCAGTGGGTCGGGAGGGACCCTCGGAGGCTACAATGAGCAGTTCTTC.

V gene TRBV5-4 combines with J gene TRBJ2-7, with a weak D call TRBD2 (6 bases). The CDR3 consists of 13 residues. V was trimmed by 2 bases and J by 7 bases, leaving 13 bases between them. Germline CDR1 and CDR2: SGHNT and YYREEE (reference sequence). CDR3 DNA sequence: TGTGCCAGCAGCTTTGAGGGAGCGGGTGAGCAGTACTTC. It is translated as CASSFEGAGEQYF.

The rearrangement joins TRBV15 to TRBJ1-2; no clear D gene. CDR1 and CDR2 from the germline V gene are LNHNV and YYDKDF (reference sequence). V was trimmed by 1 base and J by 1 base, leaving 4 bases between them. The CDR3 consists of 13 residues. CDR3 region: CATSRAFNYGYTF. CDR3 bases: TGTGCCACCAGCAGAGCATTTAACTATGGCTACACCTTC. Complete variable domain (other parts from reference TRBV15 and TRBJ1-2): DAMVIQNPRYQVTQFGKPVTLSCSQTLNHNVMYWYQQKSSQAPKLLFHYYDKDFNNEADTPDNFQSRRPNTSFCFLDIRSPGLGDTAMYLCATSRAFNYGYTFGSGTRLTVV.

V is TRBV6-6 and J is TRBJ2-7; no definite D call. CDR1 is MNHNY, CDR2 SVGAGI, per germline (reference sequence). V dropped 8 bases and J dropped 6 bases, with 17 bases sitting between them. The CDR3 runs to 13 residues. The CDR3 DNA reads TGTGCCAGCGGAAGGGTCTCCCCCGGCGAGCAGTACTTC. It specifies CASGRVSPGEQYF.

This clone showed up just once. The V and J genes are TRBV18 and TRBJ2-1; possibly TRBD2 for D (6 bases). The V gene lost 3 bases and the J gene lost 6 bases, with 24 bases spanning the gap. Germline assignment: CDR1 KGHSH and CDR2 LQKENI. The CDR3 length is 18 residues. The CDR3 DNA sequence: TGTGCCAGCTCACCCGTCCTTATCAGGGAGGACACACCCAATGAGCAGTTCTTC. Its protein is CASSPVLIREDTPNEQFF.

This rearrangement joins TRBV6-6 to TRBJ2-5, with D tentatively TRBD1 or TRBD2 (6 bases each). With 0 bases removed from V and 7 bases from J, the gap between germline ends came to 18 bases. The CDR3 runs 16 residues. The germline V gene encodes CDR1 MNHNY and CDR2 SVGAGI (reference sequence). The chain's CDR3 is CASSYSSDSKGGTQYF. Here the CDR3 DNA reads TGTGCCAGCAGTTACTCGTCGGACAGCAAGGGGGGGACCCAGTACTTC.